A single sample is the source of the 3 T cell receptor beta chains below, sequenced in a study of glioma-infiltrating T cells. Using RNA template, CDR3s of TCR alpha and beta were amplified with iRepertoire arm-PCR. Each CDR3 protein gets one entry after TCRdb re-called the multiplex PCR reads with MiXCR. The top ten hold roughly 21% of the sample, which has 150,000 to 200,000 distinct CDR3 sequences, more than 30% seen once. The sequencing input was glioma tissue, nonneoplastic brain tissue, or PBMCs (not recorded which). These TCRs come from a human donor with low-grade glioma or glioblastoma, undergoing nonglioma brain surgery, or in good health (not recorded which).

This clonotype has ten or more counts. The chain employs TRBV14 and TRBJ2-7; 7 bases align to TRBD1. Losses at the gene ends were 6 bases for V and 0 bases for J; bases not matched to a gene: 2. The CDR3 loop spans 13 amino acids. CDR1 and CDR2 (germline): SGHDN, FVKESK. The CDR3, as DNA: TGTGCCAGCAGGGACAGGTTCTCCTACGAGCAGTACTTC. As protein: CASRDRFSYEQYF. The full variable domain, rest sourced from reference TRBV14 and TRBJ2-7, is EAGVTQFPSHSVIEKGQTVTLRCDPISGHDNLYWYRRVMGKEIKFLLHFVKESKQDESGMPNNRFLAERTGGTYSTLKVQPAELEDSGVYFCASRDRFSYEQYFGPGTRLTVT.

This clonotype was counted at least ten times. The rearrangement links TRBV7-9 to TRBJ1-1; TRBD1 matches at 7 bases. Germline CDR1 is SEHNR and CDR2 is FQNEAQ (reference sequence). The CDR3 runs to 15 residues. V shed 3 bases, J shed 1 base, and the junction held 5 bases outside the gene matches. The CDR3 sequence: CASSFVDRANTEAFF. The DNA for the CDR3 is TGTGCCAGCAGCTTCGTCGACAGGGCGAACACTGAAGCTTTCTTT.

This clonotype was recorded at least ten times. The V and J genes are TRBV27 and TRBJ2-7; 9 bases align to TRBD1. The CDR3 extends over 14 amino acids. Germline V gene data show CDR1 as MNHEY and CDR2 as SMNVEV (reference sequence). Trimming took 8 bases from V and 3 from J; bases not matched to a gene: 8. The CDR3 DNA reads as TGTGCCAGCGCCTTGGGGACAGGGTACTACGAGCAGTACTTC. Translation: CASALGTGYYEQYF.